This TCR beta chain was identified during a study of T cells in Graves' hyperthyroidism and ophthalmopathy. The study, taken as a whole, reports: Peripheral blood also featured most of the thyroid clonotypes expanded above 0.001.

Hyperthyroidism was newly diagnosed in patients aged 18 to 65 (duration under 2 months). A roughly 9.1 ml volume of fresh peripheral blood provided the PBMCs. In regard to this clonotype: Its antigen is unidentified.

Template material for amplifying TCR beta CDR3 regions consisted of RNA transcripts. First-round RT-PCR of the TCR CDR3 relied on the HTBI primer set. In TCRdb, the multiplex PCR reads were re-called with MiXCR into one record per CDR3 protein. Of hundreds of thousands of distinct CDR3 sequences in the sample, just over 35% are singletons; the top ten hold about a third. The source is a woman aged 40 to 49 with Graves' hyperthyroidism. The sequencing sample was made of blood.

CDR3 residues: CASSGGPGSPLHF. The CDR3, as DNA: TGTGCCAGCAGCGGGGGGCCCGGTTCACCCCTCCACTTT. V is TRBV25-1 and J is TRBJ1-6, with D perhaps matching TRBD1 (6 bases). The CDR3 is made up of 13 amino acids. The V gene lost 6 bases and the J gene lost 9 bases, with 12 bases spanning the gap. Germline V gives CDR1 MGHDK, CDR2 SYGVNS. The entire variable domain, with the rest obtained from reference TRBV25-1 and TRBJ1-6, is as follows: EADIYQTPRYLVIGTGKKITLECSQTMGHDKMYWYQQDPGMELHLIHYSYGVNSTEKGDLSSESTVSRIRTEHFPLTLESARPSHTSQYLCASSGGPGSPLHFGNGTRLTVT.